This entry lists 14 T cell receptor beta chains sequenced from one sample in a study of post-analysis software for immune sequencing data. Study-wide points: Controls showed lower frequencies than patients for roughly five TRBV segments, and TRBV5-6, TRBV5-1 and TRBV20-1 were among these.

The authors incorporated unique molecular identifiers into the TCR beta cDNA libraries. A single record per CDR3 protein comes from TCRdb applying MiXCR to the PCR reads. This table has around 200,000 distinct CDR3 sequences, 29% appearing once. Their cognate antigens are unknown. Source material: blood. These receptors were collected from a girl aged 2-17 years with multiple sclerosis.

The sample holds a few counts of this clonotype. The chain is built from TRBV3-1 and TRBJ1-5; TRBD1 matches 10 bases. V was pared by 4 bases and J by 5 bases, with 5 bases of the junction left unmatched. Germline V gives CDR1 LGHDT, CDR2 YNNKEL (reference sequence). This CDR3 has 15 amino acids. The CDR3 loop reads CASSPGDRGDQPQHF. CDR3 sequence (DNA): TGTGCCAGCAGCCCGGGGGACAGGGGAGATCAGCCCCAGCATTTT. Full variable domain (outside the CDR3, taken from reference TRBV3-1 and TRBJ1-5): DTAVSQTPKYLVTQMGNDKSIKCEQNLGHDTMYWYKQDSKKFLKIMFSYNNKELIINETVPNRFSPKSPDKAHLNLHINSLELGDSAVYFCASSPGDRGDQPQHFGDGTRLSIL.

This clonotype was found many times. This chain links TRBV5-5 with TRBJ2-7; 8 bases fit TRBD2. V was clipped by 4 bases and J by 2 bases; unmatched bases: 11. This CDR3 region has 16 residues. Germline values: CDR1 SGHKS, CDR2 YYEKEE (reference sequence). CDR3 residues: CASSLGGTSGAYEQYF. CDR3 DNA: TGTGCCAGCAGCCTGGGCGGTACTAGCGGAGCCTACGAGCAGTACTTC.

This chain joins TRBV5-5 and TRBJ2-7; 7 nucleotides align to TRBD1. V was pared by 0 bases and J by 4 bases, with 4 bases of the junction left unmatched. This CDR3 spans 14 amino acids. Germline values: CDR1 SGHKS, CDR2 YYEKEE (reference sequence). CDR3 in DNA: TGTGCCAGCAGCTTGGTTGGCAGGGGGTACGAGCAGTACGTC. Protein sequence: CASSLVGRGYEQYV.

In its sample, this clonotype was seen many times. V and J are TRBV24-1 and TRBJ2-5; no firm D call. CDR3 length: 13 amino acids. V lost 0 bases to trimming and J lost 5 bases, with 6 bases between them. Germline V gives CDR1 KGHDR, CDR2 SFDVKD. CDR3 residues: CATSDLFGETQYF. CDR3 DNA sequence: TGTGCCACCAGTGATTTGTTCGGGGAGACCCAGTACTTC.

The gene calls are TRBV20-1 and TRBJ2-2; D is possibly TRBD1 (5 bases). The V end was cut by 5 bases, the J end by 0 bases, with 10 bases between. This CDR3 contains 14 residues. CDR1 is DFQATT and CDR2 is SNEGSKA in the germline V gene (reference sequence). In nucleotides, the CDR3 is TGCAGTGCTTCCAAGGGGACGAACACCGGGGAGCTGTTTTTT. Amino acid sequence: CSASKGTNTGELFF.

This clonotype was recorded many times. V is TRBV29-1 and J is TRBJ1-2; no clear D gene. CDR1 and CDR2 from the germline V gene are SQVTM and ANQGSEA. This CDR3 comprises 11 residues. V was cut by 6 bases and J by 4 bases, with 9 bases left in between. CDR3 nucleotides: TGCAGCGTCTTGATCAGCTATGGCTACACCTTC. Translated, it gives CSVLISYGYTF.

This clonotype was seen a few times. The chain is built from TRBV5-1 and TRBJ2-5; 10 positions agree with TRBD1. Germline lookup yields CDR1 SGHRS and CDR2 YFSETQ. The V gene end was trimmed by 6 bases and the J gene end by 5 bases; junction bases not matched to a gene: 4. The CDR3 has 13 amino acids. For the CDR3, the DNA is TGCGCCAGCAAAGGACAGGGGGTCGAGACCCAGTACTTC. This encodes CASKGQGVETQYF.

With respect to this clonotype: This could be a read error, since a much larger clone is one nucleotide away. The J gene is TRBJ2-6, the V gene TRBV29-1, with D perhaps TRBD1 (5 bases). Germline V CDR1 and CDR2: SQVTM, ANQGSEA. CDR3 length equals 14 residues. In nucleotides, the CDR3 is TGCAGCGTCACTGACACCTCTGGGGCCAACGTCCGGACTTTC. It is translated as CSVTDTSGANVRTF.

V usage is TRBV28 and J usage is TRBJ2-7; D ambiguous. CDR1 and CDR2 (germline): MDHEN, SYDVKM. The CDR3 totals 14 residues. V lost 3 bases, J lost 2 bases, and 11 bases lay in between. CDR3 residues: CASSFLLGPYEQYF. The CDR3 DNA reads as TGTGCCAGCAGTTTCCTACTGGGCCCCTACGAGCAGTACTTC.

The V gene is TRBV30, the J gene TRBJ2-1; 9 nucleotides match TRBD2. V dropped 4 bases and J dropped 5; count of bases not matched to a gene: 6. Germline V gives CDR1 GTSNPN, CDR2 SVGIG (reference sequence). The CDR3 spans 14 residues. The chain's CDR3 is CAWKFAGGNNEQFF. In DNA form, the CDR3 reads TGTGCCTGGAAGTTCGCGGGGGGGAACAATGAGCAGTTCTTC.

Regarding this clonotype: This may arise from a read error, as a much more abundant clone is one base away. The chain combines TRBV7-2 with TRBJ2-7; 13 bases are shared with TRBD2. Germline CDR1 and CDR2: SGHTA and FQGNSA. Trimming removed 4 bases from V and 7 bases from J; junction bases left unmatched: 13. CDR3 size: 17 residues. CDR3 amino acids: CASSSAGTSGKNNEQYF. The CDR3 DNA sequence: TGTGCCAGCAGCTCGGCTGGGACTAGCGGGAAGAACAATGAGCAGTACTTC. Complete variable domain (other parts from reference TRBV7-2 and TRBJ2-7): GAGVSQSPSNKVTEKGKDVELRCDPISGHTALYWYRQSLGQGLEFLIYFQGNSAPDKSGLPSDRFSAERTGGSVSTLTIQRTQQEDSAVYLCASSSAGTSGKNNEQYFGPGTRLTVT.

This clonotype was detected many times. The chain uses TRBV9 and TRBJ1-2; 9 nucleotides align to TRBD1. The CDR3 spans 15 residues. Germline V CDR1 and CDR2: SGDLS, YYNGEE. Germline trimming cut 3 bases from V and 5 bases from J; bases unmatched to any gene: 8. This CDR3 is CASSARDRVDYGYTF. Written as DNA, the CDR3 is TGTGCCAGCAGCGCCCGGGACAGGGTTGATTATGGCTACACCTTC.

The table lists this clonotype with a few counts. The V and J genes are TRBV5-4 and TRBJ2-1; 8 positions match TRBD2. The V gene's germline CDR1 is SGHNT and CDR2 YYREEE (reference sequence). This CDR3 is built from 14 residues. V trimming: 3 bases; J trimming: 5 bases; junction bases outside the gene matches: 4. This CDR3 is CASSYLAGHNEQFF. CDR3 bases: TGTGCCAGCAGCTACCTAGCGGGCCACAATGAGCAGTTCTTC.

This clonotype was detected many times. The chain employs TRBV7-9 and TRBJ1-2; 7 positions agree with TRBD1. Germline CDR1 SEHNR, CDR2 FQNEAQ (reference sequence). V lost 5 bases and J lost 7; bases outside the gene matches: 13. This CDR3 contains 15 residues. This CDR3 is CASSASQQGKFGYTF. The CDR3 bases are TGTGCCAGCAGCGCATCGCAACAGGGGAAGTTTGGCTACACCTTC.